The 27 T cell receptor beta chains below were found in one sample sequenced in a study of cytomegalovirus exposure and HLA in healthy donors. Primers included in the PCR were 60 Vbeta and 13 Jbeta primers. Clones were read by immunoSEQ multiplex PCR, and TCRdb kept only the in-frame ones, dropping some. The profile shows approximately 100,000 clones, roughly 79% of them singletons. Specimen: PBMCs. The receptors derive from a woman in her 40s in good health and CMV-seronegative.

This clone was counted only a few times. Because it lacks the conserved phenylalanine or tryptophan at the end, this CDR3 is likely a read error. The CDR3 DNA is TGTGCCAGCACTACCGGGGAGTTGGCGCAGTATGTT. Its protein product is CASTTGELAQYV. The gene calls are TRBV2 and TRBJ2-3; D perhaps matches TRBD2 (5 bases). CDR3 length: 12 residues. V shed 7 bases and J shed 10 bases, with 15 bases lying between them. Germline CDR1 SNHLY, CDR2 FYNNEI.

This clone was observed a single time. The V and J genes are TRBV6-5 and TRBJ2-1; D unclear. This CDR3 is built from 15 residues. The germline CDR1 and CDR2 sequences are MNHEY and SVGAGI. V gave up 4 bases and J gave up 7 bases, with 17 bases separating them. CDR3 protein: CASSFSAARGNEQFF. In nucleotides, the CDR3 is TGTGCCAGCAGTTTTTCGGCGGCCCGTGGGAATGAGCAGTTCTTC.

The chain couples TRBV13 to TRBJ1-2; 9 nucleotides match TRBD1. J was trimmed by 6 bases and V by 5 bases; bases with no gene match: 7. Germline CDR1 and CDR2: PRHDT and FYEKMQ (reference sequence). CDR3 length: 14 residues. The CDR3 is CASSPGQGKNGYTF. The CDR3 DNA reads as TGTGCCAGCAGCCCCGGACAGGGGAAGAATGGCTACACCTTC. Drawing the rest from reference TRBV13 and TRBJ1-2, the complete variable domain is AAGVIQSPRHLIKEKRETATLKCYPIPRHDTVYWYQQGPGQDPQFLISFYEKMQSDKGSIPDRFSAQQFSDYHSELNMSSLELGDSALYFCASSPGQGKNGYTFGSGTRLTVV.

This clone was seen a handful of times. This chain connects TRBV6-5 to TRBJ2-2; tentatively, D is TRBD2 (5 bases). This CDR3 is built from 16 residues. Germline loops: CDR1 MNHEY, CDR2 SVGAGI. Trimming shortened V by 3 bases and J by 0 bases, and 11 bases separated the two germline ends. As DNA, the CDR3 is TGTGCCAGCAGTTATTCGGGGATTTCGAACACCGGGGAGCTGTTTTTT. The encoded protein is CASSYSGISNTGELFF.

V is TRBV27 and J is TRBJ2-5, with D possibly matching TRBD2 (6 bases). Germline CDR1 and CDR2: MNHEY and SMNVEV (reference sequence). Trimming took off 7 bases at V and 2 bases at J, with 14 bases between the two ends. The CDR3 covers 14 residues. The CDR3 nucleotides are TGTGCCAGCAAGTATTTTAGCGGACAAGAGACCCAGTACTTC. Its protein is CASKYFSGQETQYF.

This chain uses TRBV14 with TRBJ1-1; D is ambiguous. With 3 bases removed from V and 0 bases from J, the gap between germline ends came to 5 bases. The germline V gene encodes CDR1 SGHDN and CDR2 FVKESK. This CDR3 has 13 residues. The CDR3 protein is CASSQTMNTEAFF. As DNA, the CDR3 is TGTGCCAGCAGCCAGACTATGAACACTGAAGCTTTCTTT.

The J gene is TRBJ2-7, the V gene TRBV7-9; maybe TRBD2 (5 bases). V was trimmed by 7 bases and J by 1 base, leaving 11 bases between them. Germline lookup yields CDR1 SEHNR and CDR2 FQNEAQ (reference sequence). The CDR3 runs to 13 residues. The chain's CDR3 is CASNDGKSYEQYF. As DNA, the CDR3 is TGTGCCAGCAACGACGGGAAGTCCTACGAGCAGTACTTC.

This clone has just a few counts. The CDR3 spells CASSLGRVGGEQYF. Written as DNA, the CDR3 is TGCGCCAGCAGCTTGGGGAGGGTGGGTGGCGAGCAGTACTTC. This chain links TRBV5-1 with TRBJ2-7; possibly TRBD2 for D (6 bases). The CDR3 runs 14 residues. V dropped 0 bases and J dropped 6 bases, with 13 bases sitting between them. The germline gives CDR1 SGHRS, CDR2 YFSETQ. The complete variable domain, with remaining parts taken from reference TRBV5-1 and TRBJ2-7, reads KAGVTQTPRYLIKTRGQQVTLSCSPISGHRSVSWYQQTPGQGLQFLFEYFSETQRNKGNFPGRFSGRQFSNSRSEMNVSTLELGDSALYLCASSLGRVGGEQYFGPGTRLTVT.

CDR3 DNA sequence: TGTGCCAGCAGTGTTTTACAGAACTCCTACAATGAGCAGTTCTTC. Translated: CASSVLQNSYNEQFF. The chain combines TRBV2 with TRBJ2-1; D gene ambiguous. Trimming cost V 4 bases and J 0 bases, with 10 bases left between them. The length of the CDR3 is 15 residues. Germline CDR1 is SNHLY and CDR2 is FYNNEI.

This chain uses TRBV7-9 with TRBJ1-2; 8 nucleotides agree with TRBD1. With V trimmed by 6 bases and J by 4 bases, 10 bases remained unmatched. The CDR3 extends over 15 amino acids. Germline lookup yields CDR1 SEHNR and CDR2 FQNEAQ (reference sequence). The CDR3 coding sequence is TGTGCCAGCAGTTCGGACAGGGACTTGACCTATGGCTACACCTTC. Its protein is CASSSDRDLTYGYTF.

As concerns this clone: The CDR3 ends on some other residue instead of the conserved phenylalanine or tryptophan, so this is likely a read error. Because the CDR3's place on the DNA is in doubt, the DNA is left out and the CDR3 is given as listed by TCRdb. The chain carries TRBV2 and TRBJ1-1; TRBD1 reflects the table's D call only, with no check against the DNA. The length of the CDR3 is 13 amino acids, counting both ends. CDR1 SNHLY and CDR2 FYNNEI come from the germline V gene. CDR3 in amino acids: CASTSDRNAEALV.

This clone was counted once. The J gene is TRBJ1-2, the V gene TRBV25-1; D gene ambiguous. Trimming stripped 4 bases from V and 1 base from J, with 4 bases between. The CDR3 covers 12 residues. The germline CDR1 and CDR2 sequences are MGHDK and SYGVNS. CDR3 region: CASSGHNYGYTF. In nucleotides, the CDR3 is TGTGCCAGCAGTGGGCATAACTATGGCTACACCTTC.

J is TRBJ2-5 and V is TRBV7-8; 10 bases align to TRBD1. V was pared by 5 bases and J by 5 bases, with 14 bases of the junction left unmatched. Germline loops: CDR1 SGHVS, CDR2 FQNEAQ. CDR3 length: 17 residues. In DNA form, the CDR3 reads TGTGCCAGCAGCCTAAGGACAGGGGGATTTTTGTTGGAGACCCAGTACTTC. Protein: CASSLRTGGFLLETQYF. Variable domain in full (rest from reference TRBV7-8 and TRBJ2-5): GAGVSQSPRYKVAKRGQDVALRCDPISGHVSLFWYQQALGQGPEFLTYFQNEAQLDKSGLPSDRFFAERPEGSVSTLKIQRTQQEDSAVYLCASSLRTGGFLLETQYFGPGTRLLVL.

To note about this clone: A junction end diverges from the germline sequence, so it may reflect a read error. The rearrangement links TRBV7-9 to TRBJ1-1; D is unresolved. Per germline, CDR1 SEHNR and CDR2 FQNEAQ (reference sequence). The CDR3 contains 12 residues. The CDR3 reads CSSSVQNTEAFF. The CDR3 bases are TGTTCCAGCAGCGTACAGAACACTGAAGCTTTCTTT.

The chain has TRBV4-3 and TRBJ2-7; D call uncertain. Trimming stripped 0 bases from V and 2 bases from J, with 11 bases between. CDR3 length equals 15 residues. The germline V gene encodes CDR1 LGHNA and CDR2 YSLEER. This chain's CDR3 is CASSQDVASAYEQYF. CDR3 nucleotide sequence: TGCGCCAGCAGCCAAGATGTCGCCTCGGCCTACGAGCAGTACTTC.

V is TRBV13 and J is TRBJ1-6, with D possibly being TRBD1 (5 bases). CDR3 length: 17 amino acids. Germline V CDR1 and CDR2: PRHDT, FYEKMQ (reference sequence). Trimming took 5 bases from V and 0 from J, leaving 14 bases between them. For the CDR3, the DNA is TGTGCCAGCAGCCCAAAACAGGAAAGCTCCTATAATTCACCCCTCCACTTT. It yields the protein CASSPKQESSYNSPLHF. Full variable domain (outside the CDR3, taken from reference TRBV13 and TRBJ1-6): AAGVIQSPRHLIKEKRETATLKCYPIPRHDTVYWYQQGPGQDPQFLISFYEKMQSDKGSIPDRFSAQQFSDYHSELNMSSLELGDSALYFCASSPKQESSYNSPLHFGNGTRLTVT.

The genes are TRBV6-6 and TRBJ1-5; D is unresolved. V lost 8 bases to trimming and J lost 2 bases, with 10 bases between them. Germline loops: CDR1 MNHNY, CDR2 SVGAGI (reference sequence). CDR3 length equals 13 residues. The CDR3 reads CASAVAGNQPQHF. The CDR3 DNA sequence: TGTGCCAGCGCGGTAGCAGGCAATCAGCCCCAGCATTTT.

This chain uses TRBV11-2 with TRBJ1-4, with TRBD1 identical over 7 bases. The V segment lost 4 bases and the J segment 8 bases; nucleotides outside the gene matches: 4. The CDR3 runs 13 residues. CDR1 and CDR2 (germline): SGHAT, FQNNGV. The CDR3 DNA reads TGTGCCAGCAGCTCATCGGACAGGGAAAAACTGTTTTTT. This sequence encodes CASSSSDREKLFF.

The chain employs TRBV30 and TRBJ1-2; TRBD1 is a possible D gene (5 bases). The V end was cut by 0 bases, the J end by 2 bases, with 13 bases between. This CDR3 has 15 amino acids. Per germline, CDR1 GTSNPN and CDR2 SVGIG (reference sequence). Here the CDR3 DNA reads TGTGCCTGGAGTGTAGGGCGGACAAGAAACTATGGCTACACCTTC. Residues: CAWSVGRTRNYGYTF.

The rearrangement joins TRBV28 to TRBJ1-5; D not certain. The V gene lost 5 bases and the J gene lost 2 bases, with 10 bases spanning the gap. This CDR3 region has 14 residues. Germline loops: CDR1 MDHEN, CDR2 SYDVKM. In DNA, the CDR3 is TGTGCCAGCAGTGCGATTGTACGCAATCAGCCCCAGCATTTT. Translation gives CASSAIVRNQPQHF.

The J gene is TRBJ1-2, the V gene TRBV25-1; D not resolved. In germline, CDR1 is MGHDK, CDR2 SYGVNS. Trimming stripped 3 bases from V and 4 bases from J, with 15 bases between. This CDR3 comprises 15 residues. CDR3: CASSDPGRDSYGYTF. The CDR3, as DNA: TGTGCCAGCAGTGATCCGGGGAGAGATAGCTATGGCTACACCTTC.

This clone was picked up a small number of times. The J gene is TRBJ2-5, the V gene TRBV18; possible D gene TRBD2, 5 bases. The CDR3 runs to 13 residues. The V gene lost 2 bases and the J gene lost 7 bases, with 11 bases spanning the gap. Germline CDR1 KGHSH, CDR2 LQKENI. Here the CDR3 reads CASSPEGMGTQYF. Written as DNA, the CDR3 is TGTGCCAGCTCACCAGAGGGAATGGGGACCCAGTACTTC.

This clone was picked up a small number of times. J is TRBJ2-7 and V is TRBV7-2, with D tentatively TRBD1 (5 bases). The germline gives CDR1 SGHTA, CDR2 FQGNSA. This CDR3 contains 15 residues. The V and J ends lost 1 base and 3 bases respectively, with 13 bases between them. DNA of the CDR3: TGTGCCAGCAGCTTAGAAGGGGCCGTTGGCTACGAGCAGTACTTC. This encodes CASSLEGAVGYEQYF.

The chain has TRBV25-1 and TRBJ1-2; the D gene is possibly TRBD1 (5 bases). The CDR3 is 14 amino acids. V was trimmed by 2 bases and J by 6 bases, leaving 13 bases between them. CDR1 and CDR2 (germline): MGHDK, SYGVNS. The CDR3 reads CASSERRGNNGYTF. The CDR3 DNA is TGTGCCAGCAGTGAACGGAGGGGCAATAATGGCTACACCTTC.

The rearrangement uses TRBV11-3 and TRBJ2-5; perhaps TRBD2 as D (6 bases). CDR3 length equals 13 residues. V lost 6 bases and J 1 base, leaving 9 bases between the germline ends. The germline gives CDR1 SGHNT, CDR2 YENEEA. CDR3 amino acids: CASSAGSQETQYF. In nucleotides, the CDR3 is TGTGCCAGCAGTGCGGGGAGCCAAGAGACCCAGTACTTC.

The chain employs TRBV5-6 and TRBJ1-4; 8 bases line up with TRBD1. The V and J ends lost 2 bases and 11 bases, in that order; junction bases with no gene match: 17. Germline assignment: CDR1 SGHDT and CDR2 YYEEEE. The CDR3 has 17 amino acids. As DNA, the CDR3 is TGTGCCAGCAGCTTCCTTGGCGGGACAGGCCCTAAGAGGAAACTGTTTTTT. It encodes CASSFLGGTGPKRKLFF.

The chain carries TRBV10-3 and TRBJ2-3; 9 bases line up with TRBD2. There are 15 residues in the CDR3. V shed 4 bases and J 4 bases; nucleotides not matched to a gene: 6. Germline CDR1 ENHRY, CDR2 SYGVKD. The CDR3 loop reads CAISVGGGAPDTQYF. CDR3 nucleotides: TGTGCCATCAGTGTTGGCGGGGGGGCACCAGATACGCAGTATTTT.